The TCR beta chain under discussion was sequenced for a study of T cells expressing NK-cell markers. Study results and caveats: These clonotypes, the leaders elsewhere, also led the CD3+CD56-NKG2C+ fraction in a handful of donors.

TCR beta cDNA was made by 5'RACE template switching with UMIs. TCRdb re-called the 5' RACE reads; one entry per CDR3 protein, DNA not given. Its table records about half a million distinct CDR3 sequences. With respect to this clonotype: The antigen is not known.

The germline V gene has CDR1 LNHNV and CDR2 YYDKDF (reference sequence). This CDR3 spans 17 amino acids. The sequence was obtained from a woman in her fifties or sixties in good health. Source material: blood T cells: a sorted CD56 or NKG2C T cell subset, CD4+ or CD8+ T cells, or bulk PBMC T cells (not recorded which). The chain combines TRBV15 with TRBJ2-4; without DNA, the TCRdb call of TRBD1 cannot be checked. This chain's CDR3 is CATSRDPSGQGAGTQYF. The whole variable domain, remainder taken from reference TRBV15 and TRBJ2-4, is DAMVIQNPRYQVTQFGKPVTLSCSQTLNHNVMYWYQQKSSQAPKLLFHYYDKDFNNEADTPDNFQSRRPNTSFCFLDIRSPGLGDTAMYLCATSRDPSGQGAGTQYFGAGTRLSVL.